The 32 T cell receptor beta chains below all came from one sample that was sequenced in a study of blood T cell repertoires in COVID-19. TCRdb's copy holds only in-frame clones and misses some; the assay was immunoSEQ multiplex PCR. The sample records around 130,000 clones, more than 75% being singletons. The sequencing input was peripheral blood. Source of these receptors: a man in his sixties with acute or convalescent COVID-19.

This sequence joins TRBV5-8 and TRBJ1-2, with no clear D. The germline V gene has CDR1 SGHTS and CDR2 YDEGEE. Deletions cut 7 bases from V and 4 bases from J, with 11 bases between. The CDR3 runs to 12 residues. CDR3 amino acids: CASSPGFYGYTF. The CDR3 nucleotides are TGTGCCAGCTCGCCCGGGTTCTATGGCTACACCTTC.

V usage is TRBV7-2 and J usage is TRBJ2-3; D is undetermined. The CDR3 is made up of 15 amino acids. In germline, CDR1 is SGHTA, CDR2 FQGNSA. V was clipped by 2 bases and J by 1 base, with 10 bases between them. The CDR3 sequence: CASSLLPRGTDTQYF. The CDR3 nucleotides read TGTGCCAGCAGCTTATTACCCCGAGGCACAGATACGCAGTATTTT.

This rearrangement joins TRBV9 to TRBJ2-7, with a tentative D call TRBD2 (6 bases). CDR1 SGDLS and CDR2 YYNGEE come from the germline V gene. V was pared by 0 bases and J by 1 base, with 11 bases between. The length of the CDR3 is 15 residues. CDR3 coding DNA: TGTGCCAGCAGCGTAGAGGAGGGATTATCCTACGAGCAGTACTTC. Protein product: CASSVEEGLSYEQYF.

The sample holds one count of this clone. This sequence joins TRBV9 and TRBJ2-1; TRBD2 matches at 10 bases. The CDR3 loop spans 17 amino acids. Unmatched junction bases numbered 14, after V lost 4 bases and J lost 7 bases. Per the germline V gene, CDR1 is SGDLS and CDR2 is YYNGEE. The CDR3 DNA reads TGTGCCAGCAGCCCTAGTAGCAGGGGTAGCGGGAGGAATGAGCAGTTCTTC. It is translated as CASSPSSRGSGRNEQFF.

This CDR3 is CASRPARGYNEKLFF. CDR3 nucleotides: TGTGCCAGTAGGCCCGCGCGAGGATATAATGAAAAACTGTTTTTT. This sequence joins TRBV19 and TRBJ1-4; unclear D gene. The V end lost 6 bases, the J end lost 4 bases, and 15 bases lay between the germline ends. The CDR3 runs 15 residues. In germline, CDR1 is LNHDA, CDR2 SQIVND (reference sequence).

The CDR3 region is CASSPGTSPYNEQFF. As DNA, the CDR3 is TGTGCCAGCAGCCCCGGGACTAGCCCTTACAATGAGCAGTTCTTC. V usage is TRBV6-2 or TRBV6-3 and J usage is TRBJ2-1; TRBD2 agrees at 9 bases. Trimming cost V 6 bases and J 4 bases; bases outside gene matches: 7. CDR1 MNHEY and CDR2 SVGEGT come from the germline V gene. This CDR3 contains 15 residues.

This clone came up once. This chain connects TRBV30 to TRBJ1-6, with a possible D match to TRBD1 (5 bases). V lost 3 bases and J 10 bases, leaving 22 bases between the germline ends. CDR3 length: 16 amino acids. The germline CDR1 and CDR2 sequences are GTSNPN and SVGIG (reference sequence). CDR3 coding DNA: TGTGCCTGGAGCAGCGGGAGCGGACAAAGAATGTCACCCCTCCACTTT. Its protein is CAWSSGSGQRMSPLHF.

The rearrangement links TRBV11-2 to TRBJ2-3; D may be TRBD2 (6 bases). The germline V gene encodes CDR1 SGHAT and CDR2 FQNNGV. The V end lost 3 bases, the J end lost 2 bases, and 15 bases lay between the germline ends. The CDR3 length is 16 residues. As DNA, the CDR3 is TGTGCCAGCAGCTTTCGAACGGGACTCGCCACAGATACGCAGTATTTT. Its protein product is CASSFRTGLATDTQYF.

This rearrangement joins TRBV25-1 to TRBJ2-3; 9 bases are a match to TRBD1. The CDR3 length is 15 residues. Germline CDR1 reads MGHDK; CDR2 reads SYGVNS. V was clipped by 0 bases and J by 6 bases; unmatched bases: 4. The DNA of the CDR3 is TGTGCCAGCAGTGAATATAGGACAGGGGTCGATACGCAGTATTTT. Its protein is CASSEYRTGVDTQYF. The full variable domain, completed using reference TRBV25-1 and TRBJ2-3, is EADIYQTPRYLVIGTGKKITLECSQTMGHDKMYWYQQDPGMELHLIHYSYGVNSTEKGDLSSESTVSRIRTEHFPLTLESARPSHTSQYLCASSEYRTGVDTQYFGPGTRLTVL.

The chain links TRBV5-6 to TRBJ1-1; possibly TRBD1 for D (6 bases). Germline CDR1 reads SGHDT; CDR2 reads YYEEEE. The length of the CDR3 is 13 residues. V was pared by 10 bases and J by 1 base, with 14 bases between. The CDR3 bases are TGTGCCTCAGAAGGGGGGGCGAACACTGAAGCTTTCTTT. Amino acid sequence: CASEGGANTEAFF.

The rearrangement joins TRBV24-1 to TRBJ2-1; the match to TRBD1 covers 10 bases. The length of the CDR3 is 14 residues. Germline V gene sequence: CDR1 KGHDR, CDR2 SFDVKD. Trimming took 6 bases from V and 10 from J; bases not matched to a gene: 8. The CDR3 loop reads CATSYRDRGEEQFF. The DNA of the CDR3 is TGTGCCACCAGTTATCGGGACAGGGGAGAAGAGCAGTTCTTC.

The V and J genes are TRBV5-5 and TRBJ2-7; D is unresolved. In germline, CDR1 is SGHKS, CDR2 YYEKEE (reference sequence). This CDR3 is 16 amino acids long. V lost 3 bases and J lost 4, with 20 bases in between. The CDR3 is CASSSNLAAIGYEQYF. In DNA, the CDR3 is TGTGCCAGCAGCTCCAACTTGGCGGCCATAGGATACGAGCAGTACTTC.

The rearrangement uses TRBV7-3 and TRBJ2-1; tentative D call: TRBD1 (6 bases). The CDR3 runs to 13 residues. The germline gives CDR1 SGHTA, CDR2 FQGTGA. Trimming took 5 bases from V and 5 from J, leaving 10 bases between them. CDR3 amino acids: CASSQDRDNEQFF. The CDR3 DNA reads TGTGCCAGCAGCCAGGACAGAGACAATGAGCAGTTCTTC.

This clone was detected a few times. This CDR3 reads CASSSGLAGSYEQYF. The CDR3 DNA sequence: TGTGCCAGCAGTTCTGGACTAGCGGGGTCCTACGAGCAGTACTTC. J is TRBJ2-7 and V is TRBV27, with TRBD2 matching over 12 bases. The CDR3 runs 15 residues. Trimming cost V 4 bases and J 1 base; bases outside gene matches: 2. CDR1 is MNHEY, CDR2 SMNVEV, per germline (reference sequence).

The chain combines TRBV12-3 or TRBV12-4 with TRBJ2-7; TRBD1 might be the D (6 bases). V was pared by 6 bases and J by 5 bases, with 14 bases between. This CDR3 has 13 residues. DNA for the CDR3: TGTGCCAGCAGCAGGGACACTCCCCACGAGCAGTACTTC. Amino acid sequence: CASSRDTPHEQYF.

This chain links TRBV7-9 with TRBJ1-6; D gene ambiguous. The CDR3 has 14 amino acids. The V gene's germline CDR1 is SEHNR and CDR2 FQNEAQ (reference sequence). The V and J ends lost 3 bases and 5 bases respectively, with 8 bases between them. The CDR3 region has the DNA TGTGCCAGCAGCTTTGGGCAAGATAATTCACCCCTCCACTTT. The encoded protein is CASSFGQDNSPLHF.

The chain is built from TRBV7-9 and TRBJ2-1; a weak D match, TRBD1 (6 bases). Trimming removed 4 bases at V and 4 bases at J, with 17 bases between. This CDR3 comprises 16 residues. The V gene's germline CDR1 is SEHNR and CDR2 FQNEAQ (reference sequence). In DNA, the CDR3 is TGTGCCAGCAGCTCGCCAACAGGGAACCTATACAATGAGCAGTTCTTC. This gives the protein CASSSPTGNLYNEQFF.

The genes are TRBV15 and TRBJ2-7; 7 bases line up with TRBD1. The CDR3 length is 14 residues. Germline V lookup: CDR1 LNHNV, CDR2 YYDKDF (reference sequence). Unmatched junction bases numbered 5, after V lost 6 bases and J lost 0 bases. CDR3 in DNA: TGTGCCACCAGGGAAACAGGGGCCTCCTACGAGCAGTACTTC. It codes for CATRETGASYEQYF.

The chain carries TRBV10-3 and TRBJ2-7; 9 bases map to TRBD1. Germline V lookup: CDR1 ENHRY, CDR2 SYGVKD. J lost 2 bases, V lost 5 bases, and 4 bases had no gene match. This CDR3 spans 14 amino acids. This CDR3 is CAISPGTGTYEQYF. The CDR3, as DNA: TGTGCCATCAGTCCCGGGACAGGGACCTACGAGCAGTACTTC.

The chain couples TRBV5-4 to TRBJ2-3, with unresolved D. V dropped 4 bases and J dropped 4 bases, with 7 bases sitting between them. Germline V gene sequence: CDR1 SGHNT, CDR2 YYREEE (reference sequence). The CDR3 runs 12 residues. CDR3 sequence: CASSPTPDTQYF. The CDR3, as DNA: TGTGCCAGCAGCCCGACACCAGATACGCAGTATTTT.

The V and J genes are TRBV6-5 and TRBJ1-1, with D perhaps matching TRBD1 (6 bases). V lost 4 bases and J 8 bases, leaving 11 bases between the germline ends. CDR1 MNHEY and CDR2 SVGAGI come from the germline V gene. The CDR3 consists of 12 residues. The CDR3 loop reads CASSSDRIEAFF. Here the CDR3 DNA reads TGTGCCAGCAGTTCGGACAGAATAGAAGCTTTCTTT.

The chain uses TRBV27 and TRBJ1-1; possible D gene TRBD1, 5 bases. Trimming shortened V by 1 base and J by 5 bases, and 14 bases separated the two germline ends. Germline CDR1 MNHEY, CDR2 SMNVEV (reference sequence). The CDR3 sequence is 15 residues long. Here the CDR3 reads CASSLLAGGGTEAFF. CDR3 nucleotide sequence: TGTGCCAGCAGTTTATTGGCCGGGGGGGGTACTGAAGCTTTCTTT.

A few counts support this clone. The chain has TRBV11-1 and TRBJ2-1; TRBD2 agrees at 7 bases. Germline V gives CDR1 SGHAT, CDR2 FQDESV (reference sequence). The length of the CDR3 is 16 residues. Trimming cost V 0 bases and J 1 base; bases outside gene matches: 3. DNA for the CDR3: TGTGCCAGCAGCTTAGCGACGGGACTATCCTACAATGAGCAGTTCTTC. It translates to CASSLATGLSYNEQFF.

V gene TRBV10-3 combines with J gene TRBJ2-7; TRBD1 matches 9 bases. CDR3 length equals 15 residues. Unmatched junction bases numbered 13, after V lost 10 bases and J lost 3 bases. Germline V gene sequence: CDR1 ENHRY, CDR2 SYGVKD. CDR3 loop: CASNRGQGVGYEQYF. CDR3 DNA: TGTGCCAGCAACAGGGGGCAAGGGGTTGGCTACGAGCAGTACTTC.

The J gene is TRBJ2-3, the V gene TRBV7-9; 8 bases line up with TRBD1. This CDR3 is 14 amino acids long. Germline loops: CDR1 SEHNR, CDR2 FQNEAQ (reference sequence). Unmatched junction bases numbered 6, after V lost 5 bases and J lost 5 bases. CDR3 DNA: TGTGCCAGCAGCAGACAGGGGAGGAGAGATACGCAGTATTTT. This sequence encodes CASSRQGRRDTQYF.

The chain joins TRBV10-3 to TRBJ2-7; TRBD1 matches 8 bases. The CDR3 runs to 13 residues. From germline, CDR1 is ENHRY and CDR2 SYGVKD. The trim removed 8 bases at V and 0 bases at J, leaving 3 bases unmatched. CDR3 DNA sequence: TGTGCCATCGGGGACAGGAGCTCCTACGAGCAGTACTTC. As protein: CAIGDRSSYEQYF.

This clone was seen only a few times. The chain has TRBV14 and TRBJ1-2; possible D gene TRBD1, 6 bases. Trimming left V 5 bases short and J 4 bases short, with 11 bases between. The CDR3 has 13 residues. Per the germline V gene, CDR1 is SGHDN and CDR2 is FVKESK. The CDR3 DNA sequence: TGTGCCAGCAGCTTGACAGGAGTCTATGGCTACACCTTC. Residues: CASSLTGVYGYTF.

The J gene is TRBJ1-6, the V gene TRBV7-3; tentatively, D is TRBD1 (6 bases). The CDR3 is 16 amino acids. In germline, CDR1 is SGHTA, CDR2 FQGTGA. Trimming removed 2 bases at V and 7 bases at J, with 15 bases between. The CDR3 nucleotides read TGTGCCAGCAGCTTAGGGGTCAGGGGTGCAAATTCACCCCTCCACTTT. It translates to CASSLGVRGANSPLHF.

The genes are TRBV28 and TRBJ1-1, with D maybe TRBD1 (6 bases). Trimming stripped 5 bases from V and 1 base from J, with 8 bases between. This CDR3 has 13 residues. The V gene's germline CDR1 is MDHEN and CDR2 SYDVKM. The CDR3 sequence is CASSPQGNTEAFF. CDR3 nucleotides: TGTGCCAGCAGTCCACAGGGGAACACTGAAGCTTTCTTT.

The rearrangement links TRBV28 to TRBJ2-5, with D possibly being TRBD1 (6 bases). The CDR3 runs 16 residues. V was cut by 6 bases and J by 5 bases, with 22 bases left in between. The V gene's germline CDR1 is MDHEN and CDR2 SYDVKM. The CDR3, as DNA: TGTGCCAGCAGCCCGGACAGATTCTCCTCTGTGGAGACCCAGTACTTC. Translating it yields CASSPDRFSSVETQYF.

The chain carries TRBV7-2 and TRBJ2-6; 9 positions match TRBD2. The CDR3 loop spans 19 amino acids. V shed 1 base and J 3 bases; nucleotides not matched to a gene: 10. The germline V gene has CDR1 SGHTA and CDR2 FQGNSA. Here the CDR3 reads CASSLDVVAGVGGANVLTF. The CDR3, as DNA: TGTGCCAGCAGCTTAGATGTGGTAGCGGGAGTGGGTGGGGCCAACGTCCTGACTTTC.

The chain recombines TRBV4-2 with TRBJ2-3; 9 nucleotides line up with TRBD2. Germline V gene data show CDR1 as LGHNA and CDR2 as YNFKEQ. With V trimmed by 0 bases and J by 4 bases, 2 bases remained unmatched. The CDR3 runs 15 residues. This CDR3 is CASSQDSGRPDTQYF. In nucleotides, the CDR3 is TGTGCCAGCAGCCAAGATAGCGGGAGACCAGATACGCAGTATTTT.